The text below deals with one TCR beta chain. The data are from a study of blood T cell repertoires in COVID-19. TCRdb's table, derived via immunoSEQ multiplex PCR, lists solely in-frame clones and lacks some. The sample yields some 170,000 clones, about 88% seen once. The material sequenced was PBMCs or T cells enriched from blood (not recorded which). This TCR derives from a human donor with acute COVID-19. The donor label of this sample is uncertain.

The CDR3: CASSPKSSGANVLTF. The CDR3 nucleotides read TGTGCCAGCTCACCCAAGAGCTCTGGGGCCAACGTCCTGACTTTC. The V gene is TRBV18, the J gene TRBJ2-6; D gene uncertain. The CDR3 loop spans 15 amino acids. V was shortened by 3 bases and J by 0 bases, with 6 bases between the two germline ends. Per germline, CDR1 KGHSH and CDR2 LQKENI.